Here is one T cell receptor (beta chain) with its context. The antigen this receptor binds is unknown. Base-call qualities are not available, and no considerably larger clone is one nucleotide away. This sample is part of a study of T-cell memory formation after mild COVID-19 listed by TCRdb under 2021. As for the study more broadly: Most TCR sequence clusters were specific to one of the two donors. Longitudinal TCRalpha and TCRbeta repertoire sequencing tracked T-cell clones expanding and contracting after mild COVID-19 in a couple of donors. Two young, previously healthy adult volunteers, one female and one male, were included in the cohort.

Ficoll-Paque density gradient centrifugation was used to isolate PBMCs. The instrument given in TCRdb is Illumina NovaSeq 6000. TCRalpha and TCRbeta cDNA libraries were constructed by 5'RACE with constant-segment primers, with sample barcodes and unique molecular identifiers being introduced. Trizol reagent was used to extract RNA from every sample. Libraries were amplified in two PCR steps, with a second sample barcode and Illumina TruSeq adapters added in the second step. Sequencing of the libraries was done on an Illumina NovaSeq, producing 2 x 150 bp paired-end reads. The source study handled its data this way. With migec v1.2.7, reads were demultiplexed and then collapsed into UMI-guided consensus sequences. Using mixcr v2.1.11, the UMI consensuses were aligned to TRA and TRB V and J templates and assembled into clonotypes. Clonotypes were classified as expanded or contracted when called significant by both edgeR and NoisET, with noise models trained on biological replicates. For edgeR calls, the thresholds were a false discovery rate-adjusted p below 0.01 and a log2 fold-change of 1. As an exploratory analysis of dynamics, max-normalized trajectories of the 1000 most abundant clonotypes were examined by PCA with hierarchical clustering. Each responding clone was given a CD4 or CD8 phenotype based on the CD4+ and CD8+ repertoires, which had been sequenced separately. The public sequencing data were trimmed at Q25 with fastp and processed into clonotypes with MiXCR by TCRdb, which kept only in-frame beta chains. All rows with the same CDR3 protein become a single entry with the most common DNA and genes. The V and J calls and clone size are TCRdb's, not the authors'. Recorded for this sample are hundreds of thousands of distinct CDR3 sequences; roughly an eighth of them occurred a single time. Of the sample, 22% falls within the top ten clones.

General study outcomes and caveats: Balanced CD4/CD8 phenotypes were observed for clones contracting from day 15 to 85, whereas a bias towards CD4+ was observed for a second wave of clones expanding from day 15 to 37. Some responding clones were detected in pre-infection memory, which suggested that pre-existing cross-reactive memory T cells had joined the SARS-CoV-2 response. The second-wave clones that peaked on day 37 were not confirmed to be SARS-CoV-2 specific. The study included only a couple of mild cases, and larger cohorts that include severe cases with pre-infection samples were judged to be necessary. Contracting CD4+ clones appeared mostly in the CM and EM memory subsets, whereas CD8+ clones were enriched in EMRA.

The TCR was taken from a man younger than 30 who had mild COVID-19 (a few samples of this study predate the infection). The sample titles of this study are shuffled in the database, so cell type and time point are left out; the donor was told from shared clones. Sequencing was carried out using PBMCs or a T cell subset sorted from them (not recorded which).

The CDR3 reads as follows: CASSQGKAVPSEYQETQYF. The sequenced DNA is TGTGCCAGCAGCCAAGGAAAAGCGGTCCCCTCCGAGTACCAAGAGACCCAGTACTTC. Recombination linked TRBV3-1 to TRBJ2-5; tentative D gene TRBD2, with 5 bases matching. Sequences LGHDT (CDR1) and YNNKEL (CDR2) are obtained from the germline V gene (reference sequence). V is shortened by 1 base, J by 0 bases, and the region joining them spans 21 bases. The CDR3 has 19 amino acids, counting the end cysteine and phenylalanine. The read is trimmed to its CDR3 DNA, 57 bases read in frame from base 1.